This T cell receptor beta chain was retrieved from a study of OX40 agonist ivuxolimab in advanced cancers. Study overall: Ivuxolimab, which is an agonistic anti-OX40 (CD134) antibody, was administered to the patients.

Blood samples were obtained at baseline, cycle 4 day 1, and cycle 7 day 1. Assay: immunoSEQ multiplex PCR; the TCRdb copy retains only in-frame clones and omits some. The sample shows around 65,000 clones, 65% to 80% of them seen only once. As to this clone: Antigen unknown.

Regarding the study as a whole: Expansion of clones was among the lowest in partial responders at 0.1-3.0 mg/kg. There was clonal expansion of CD4+ and CD8+ blood T cells by week 6 at 0.1 to 3.0 mg/kg.

Per germline, CDR1 SGDLS and CDR2 YYNGEE. There are 15 residues in the CDR3. Trimming cost V 3 bases and J 8 bases; bases outside gene matches: 7. This chain connects TRBV9 to TRBJ1-4, with 10 bases identical to TRBD1. Sequences were derived from CD4+ or CD8+ T cells sorted from blood, sampled in a trial of the OX40 agonist ivuxolimab. The TCR comes from an adult with an advanced solid tumor such as melanoma, head and neck, liver or kidney cancer. The CDR3 protein is CASSAQTGGTEKLFF. The CDR3 DNA is TGTGCCAGCAGCGCCCAGACAGGGGGCACCGAAAAACTGTTTTTT.